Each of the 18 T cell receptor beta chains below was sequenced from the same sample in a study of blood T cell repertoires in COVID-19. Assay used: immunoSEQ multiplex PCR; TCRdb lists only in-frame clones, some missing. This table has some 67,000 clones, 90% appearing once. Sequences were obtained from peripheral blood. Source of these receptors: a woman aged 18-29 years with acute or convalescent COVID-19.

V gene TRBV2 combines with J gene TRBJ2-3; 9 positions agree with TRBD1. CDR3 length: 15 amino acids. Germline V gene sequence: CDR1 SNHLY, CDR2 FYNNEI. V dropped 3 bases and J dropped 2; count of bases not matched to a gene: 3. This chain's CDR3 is CASSEGQGYTDTQYF. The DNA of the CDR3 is TGTGCCAGCAGTGAGGGACAGGGCTACACAGATACGCAGTATTTT.

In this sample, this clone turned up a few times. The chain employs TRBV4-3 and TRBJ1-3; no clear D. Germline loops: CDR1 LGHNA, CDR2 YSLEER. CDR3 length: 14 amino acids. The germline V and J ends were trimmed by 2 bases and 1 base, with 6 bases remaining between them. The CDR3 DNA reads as TGCGCCAGCAGCCAAATCGGGTCTGGAAACACCATATATTTT. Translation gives CASSQIGSGNTIYF.

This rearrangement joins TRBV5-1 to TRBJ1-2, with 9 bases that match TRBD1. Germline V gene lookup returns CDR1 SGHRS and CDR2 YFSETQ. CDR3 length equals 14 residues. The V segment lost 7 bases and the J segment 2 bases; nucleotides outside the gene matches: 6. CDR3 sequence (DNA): TGCGCCAGCCATACCGGGACAGGGAACTATGGCTACACCTTC. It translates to CASHTGTGNYGYTF.

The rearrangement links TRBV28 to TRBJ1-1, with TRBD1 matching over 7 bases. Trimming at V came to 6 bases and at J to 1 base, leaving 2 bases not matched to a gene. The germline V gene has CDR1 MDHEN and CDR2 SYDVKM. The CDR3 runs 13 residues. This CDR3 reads CASRRQGNTEAFF. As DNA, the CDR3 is TGTGCCAGCAGACGACAGGGGAACACTGAAGCTTTCTTT.

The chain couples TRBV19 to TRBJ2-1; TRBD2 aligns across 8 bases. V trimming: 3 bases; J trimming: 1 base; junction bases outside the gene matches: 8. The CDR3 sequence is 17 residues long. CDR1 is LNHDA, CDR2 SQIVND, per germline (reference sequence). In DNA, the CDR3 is TGTGCCAGTAGTATCACCCTGGGCGGGGGGTCCTACAATGAGCAGTTCTTC. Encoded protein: CASSITLGGGSYNEQFF.

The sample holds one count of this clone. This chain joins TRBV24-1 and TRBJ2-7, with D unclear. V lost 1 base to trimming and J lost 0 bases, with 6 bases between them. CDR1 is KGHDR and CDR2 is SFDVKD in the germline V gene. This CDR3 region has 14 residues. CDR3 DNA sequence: TGTGCCACCAGTGATTTTGGCGGCTCCTACGAGCAGTACTTC. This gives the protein CATSDFGGSYEQYF.

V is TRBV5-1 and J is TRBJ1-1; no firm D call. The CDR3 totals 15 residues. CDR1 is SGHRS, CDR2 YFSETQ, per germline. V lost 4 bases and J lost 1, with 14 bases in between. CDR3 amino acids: CASSRDMVRNTEAFF. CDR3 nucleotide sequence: TGCGCCAGCAGCCGGGATATGGTCCGGAACACTGAAGCTTTCTTT. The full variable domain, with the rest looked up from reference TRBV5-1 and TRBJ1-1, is KAGVTQTPRYLIKTRGQQVTLSCSPISGHRSVSWYQQTPGQGLQFLFEYFSETQRNKGNFPGRFSGRQFSNSRSEMNVSTLELGDSALYLCASSRDMVRNTEAFFGQGTRLTVV.

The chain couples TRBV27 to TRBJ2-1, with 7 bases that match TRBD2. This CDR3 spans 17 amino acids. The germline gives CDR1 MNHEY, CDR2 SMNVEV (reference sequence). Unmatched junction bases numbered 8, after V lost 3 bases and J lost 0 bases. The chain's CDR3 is CASSLRPGGSSYNEQFF. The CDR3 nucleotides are TGTGCCAGCAGTTTGAGGCCCGGGGGGAGCTCCTACAATGAGCAGTTCTTC.

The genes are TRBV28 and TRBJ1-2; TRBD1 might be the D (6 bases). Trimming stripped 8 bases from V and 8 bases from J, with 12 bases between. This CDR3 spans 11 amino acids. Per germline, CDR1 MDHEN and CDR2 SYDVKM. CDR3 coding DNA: TGTGCCAGCGGTCACAGGGACGGCTACACCTTC. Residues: CASGHRDGYTF.

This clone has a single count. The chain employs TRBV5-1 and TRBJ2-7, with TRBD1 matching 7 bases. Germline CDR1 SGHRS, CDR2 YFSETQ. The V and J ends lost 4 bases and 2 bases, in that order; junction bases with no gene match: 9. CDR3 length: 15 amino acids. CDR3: CASSNSQGNPYEQYF. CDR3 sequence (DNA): TGCGCCAGCAGCAATTCACAGGGGAATCCCTACGAGCAGTACTTC.

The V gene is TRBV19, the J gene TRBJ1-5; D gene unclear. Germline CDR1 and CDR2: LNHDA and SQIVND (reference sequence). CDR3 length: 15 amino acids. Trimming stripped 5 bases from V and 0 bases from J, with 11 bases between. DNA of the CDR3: TGTGCCAGTAGTGAGCCAGGTTATAGCAATCAGCCCCAGCATTTT. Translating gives CASSEPGYSNQPQHF.

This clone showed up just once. The CDR3 reads CASSYRSGSGYEQYF. The CDR3 DNA reads as TGTGCCAGCAGTTACCGGTCAGGGTCCGGCTACGAGCAGTACTTC. This chain uses TRBV6-2 or TRBV6-3 with TRBJ2-7, with a tentative D call TRBD1 (5 bases). Per germline, CDR1 MNHEY and CDR2 SVGEGT. The CDR3 length is 15 residues. V dropped 2 bases and J dropped 3 bases, with 14 bases sitting between them.

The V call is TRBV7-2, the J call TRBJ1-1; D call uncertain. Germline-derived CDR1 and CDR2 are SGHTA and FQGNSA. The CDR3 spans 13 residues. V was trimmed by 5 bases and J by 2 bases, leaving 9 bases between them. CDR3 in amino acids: CASSPYLNTEAFF. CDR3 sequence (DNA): TGTGCCAGCAGCCCTTATCTAAACACTGAAGCTTTCTTT.

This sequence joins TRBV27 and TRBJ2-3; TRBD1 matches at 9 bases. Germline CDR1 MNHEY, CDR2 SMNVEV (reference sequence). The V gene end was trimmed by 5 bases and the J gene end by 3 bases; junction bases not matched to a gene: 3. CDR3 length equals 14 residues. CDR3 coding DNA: TGTGCCAGCAGTCCGACAGGGGGAACAGATACGCAGTATTTT. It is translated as CASSPTGGTDTQYF.

The CDR3 here is CASSLTLASGANVLTF. In nucleotides, the CDR3 is TGCGCCAGCAGCTTGACCCTAGCTTCCGGGGCCAACGTCCTGACTTTC. The genes are TRBV5-1 and TRBJ2-6; D is possibly TRBD2 (5 bases). Germline V CDR1 and CDR2: SGHRS, YFSETQ. The CDR3 sequence is 16 residues long. Trimming took 1 base from V and 4 from J, leaving 12 bases between them.

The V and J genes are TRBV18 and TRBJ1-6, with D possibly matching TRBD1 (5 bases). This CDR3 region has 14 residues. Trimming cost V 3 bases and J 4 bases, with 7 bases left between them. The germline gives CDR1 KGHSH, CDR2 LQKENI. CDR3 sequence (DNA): TGTGCCAGCTCACCGGGGCAGTATAATTCACCCCTCCACTTT. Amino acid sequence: CASSPGQYNSPLHF.

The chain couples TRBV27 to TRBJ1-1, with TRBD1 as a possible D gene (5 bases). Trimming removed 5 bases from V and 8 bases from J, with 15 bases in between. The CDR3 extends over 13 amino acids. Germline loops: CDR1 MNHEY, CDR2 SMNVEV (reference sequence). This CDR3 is CASSITWGREAFF. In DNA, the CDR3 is TGTGCCAGCAGTATCACTTGGGGGAGGGAAGCTTTCTTT.

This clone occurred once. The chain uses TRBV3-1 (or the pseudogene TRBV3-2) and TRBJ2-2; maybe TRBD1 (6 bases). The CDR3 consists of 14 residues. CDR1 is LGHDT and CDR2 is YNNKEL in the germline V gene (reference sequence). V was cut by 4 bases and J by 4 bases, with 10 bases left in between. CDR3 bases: TGTGCCAGCAGCCTGGCAGGGGTCACCGGGGAGCTGTTTTTT. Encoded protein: CASSLAGVTGELFF.